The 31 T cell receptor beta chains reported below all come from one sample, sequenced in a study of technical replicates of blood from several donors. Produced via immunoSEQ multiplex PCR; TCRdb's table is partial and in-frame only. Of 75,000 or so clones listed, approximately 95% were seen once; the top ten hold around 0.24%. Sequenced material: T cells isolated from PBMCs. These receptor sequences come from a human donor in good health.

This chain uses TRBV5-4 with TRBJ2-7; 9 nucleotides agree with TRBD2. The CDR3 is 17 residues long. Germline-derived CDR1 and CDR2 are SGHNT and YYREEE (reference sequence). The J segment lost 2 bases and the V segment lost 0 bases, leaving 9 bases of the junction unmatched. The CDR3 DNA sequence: TGTGCCAGCAGCTTGGCCCAGGGTAGCGGGGGACCCTACGAGCAGTACTTC. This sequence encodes CASSLAQGSGGPYEQYF.

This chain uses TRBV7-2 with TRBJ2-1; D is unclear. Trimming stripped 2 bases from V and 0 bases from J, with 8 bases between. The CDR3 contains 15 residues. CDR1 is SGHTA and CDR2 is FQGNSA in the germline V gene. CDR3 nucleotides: TGTGCCAGCAGCTTAAGCAAGAGCTCCTACAATGAGCAGTTCTTC. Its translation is CASSLSKSSYNEQFF.

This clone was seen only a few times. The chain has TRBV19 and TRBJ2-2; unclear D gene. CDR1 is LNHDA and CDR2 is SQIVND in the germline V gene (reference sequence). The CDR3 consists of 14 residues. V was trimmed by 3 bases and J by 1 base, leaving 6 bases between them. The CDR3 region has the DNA TGTGCCAGTAGTATTGGGCAGAACACCGGGGAGCTGTTTTTT. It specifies CASSIGQNTGELFF.

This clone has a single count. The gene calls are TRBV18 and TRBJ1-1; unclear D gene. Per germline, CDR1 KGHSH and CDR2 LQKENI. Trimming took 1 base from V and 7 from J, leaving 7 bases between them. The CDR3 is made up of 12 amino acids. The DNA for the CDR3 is TGTGCCAGCTCACCACGAAGTAGTGAAGCTTTCTTT. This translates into CASSPRSSEAFF.

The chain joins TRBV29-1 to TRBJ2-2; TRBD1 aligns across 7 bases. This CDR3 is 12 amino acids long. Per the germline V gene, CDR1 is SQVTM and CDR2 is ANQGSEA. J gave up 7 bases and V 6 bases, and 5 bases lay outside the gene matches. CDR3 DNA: TGCAGCGTCTCAGGGGGAATCGGGGAGCTGTTTTTT. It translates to CSVSGGIGELFF.

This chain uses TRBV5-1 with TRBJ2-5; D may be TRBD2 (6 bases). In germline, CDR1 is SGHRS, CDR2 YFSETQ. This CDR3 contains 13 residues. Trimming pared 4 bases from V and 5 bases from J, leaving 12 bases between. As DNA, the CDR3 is TGCGCCAGCAGCCCCGGGCGGGGTGAGACCCAGTACTTC. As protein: CASSPGRGETQYF. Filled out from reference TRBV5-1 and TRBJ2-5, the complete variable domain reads KAGVTQTPRYLIKTRGQQVTLSCSPISGHRSVSWYQQTPGQGLQFLFEYFSETQRNKGNFPGRFSGRQFSNSRSEMNVSTLELGDSALYLCASSPGRGETQYFGPGTRLLVL.

Here the CDR3 reads CAISESKTGQGTEAFF. The CDR3 DNA is TGTGCCATCAGTGAGTCTAAGACAGGGCAAGGCACTGAAGCTTTCTTT. The gene calls are TRBV10-3 and TRBJ1-1, with 7 bases identical to TRBD1. The CDR3 extends over 16 amino acids. J was trimmed by 4 bases and V by 0 bases; bases with no gene match: 8. The germline gives CDR1 ENHRY, CDR2 SYGVKD.

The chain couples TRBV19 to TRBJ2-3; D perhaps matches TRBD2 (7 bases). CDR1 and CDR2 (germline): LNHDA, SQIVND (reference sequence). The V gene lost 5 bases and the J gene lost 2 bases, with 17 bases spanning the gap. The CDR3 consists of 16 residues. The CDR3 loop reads CASSPQGGGYTDTQYF. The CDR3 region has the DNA TGTGCCAGTAGTCCTCAAGGGGGAGGGTACACAGATACGCAGTATTTT.

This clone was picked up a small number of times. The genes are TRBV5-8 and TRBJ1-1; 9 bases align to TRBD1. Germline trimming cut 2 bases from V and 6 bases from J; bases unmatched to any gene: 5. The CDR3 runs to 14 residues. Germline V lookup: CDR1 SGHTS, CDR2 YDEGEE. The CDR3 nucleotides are TGTGCCAGCAGCTTTAGGGACAGGGTCCCTGAAGCTTTCTTT. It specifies CASSFRDRVPEAFF.

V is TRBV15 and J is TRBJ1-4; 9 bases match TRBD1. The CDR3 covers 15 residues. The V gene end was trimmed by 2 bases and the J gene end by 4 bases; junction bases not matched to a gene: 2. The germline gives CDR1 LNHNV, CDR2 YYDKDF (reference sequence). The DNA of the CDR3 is TGTGCCACCAGCAGAAAGGGACAGGGTAATGAAAAACTGTTTTTT. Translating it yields CATSRKGQGNEKLFF.

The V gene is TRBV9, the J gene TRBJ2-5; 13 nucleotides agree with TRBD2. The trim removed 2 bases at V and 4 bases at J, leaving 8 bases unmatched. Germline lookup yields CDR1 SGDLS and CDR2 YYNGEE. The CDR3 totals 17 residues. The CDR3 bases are TGTGCCAGCAGCGTCCAAGGACTAGCGGGAGCCCGAGAGACCCAGTACTTC. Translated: CASSVQGLAGARETQYF.

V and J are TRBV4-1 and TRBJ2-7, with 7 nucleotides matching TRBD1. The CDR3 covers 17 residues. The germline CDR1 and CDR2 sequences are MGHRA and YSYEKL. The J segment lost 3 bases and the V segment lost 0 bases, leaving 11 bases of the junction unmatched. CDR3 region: CASSQEGGRNSFYEQYF. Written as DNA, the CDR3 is TGCGCCAGCAGCCAAGAAGGGGGCAGGAACTCTTTCTACGAGCAGTACTTC.

The CDR3 protein is CRMEGWRDEQYF. The CDR3 nucleotides are TGCAGGATGGAGGGATGGAGAGACGAGCAGTACTTC. This chain joins TRBV29-1 and TRBJ2-7; perhaps TRBD2 as D (6 bases). Germline V gives CDR1 SQVTM, CDR2 ANQGSEA. The CDR3 has 12 residues.

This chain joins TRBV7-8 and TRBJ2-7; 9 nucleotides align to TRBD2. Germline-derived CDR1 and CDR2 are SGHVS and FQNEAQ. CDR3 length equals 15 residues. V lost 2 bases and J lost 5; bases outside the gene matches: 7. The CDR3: CASSLSPSGVHEQYF. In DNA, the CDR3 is TGTGCCAGCAGCTTATCCCCTAGCGGGGTCCACGAGCAGTACTTC.

CDR3 coding DNA: TGTGCCTGGAGCGAAACAGGGACAACTAATGAAAAACTGTTTTTT. Residues: CAWSETGTTNEKLFF. The rearrangement joins TRBV30 to TRBJ1-4; TRBD1 is a possible D gene (6 bases). In germline, CDR1 is GTSNPN, CDR2 SVGIG (reference sequence). This CDR3 region has 15 residues. Trimming stripped 3 bases from V and 0 bases from J, with 11 bases between.

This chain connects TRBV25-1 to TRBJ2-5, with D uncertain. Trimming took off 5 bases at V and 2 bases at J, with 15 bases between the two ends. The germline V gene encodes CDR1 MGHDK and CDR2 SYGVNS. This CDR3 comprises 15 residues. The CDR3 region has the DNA TGTGCCAGCAGTTTAAAACGCGGTAGACAAGAGACCCAGTACTTC. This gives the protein CASSLKRGRQETQYF.

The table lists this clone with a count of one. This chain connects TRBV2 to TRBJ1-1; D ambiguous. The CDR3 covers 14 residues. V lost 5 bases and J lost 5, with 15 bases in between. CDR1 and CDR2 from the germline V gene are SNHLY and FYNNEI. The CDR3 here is CASSYGPRGTEAFF. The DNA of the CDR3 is TGTGCCAGCAGTTATGGGCCGCGTGGGACTGAAGCTTTCTTT. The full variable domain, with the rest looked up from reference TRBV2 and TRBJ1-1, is EPEVTQTPSHQVTQMGQEVILRCVPISNHLYFYWYRQILGQKVEFLVSFYNNEISEKSEIFDDQFSVERPDGSNFTLKIRSTKLEDSAMYFCASSYGPRGTEAFFGQGTRLTVV.

This chain's CDR3 is CAWSTADTQYF. The CDR3 DNA sequence: TGTGCCTGGAGTACGGCAGATACGCAGTATTTT. V usage is TRBV30 and J usage is TRBJ2-3; D is uncertain. The CDR3 covers 11 residues. Trimming stripped 2 bases from V and 4 bases from J, with 4 bases between. CDR1 and CDR2 from the germline V gene are GTSNPN and SVGIG (reference sequence).

CDR3 sequence: CASSPGASGYRDEQYF. The CDR3 nucleotides read TGTGCCAGCAGCCCTGGGGCTAGCGGGTACCGTGACGAGCAGTACTTC. V usage is TRBV5-4 and J usage is TRBJ2-7; TRBD2 matches at 8 bases. There are 16 residues in the CDR3. Losses at the gene ends were 4 bases for V and 5 bases for J; bases not matched to a gene: 14. Germline lookup yields CDR1 SGHNT and CDR2 YYREEE (reference sequence).

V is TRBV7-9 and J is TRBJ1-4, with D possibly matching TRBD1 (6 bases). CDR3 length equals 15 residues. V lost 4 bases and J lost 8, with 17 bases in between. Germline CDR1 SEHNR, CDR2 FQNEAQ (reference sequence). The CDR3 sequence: CASSYPRGAGEKLFF. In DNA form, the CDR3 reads TGTGCCAGCAGCTACCCCAGGGGAGCAGGCGAAAAACTGTTTTTT.

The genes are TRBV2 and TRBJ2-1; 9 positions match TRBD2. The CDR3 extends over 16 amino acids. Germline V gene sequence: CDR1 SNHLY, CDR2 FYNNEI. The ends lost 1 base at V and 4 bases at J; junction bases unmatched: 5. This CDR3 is CASSEVRLAVYNEQFF. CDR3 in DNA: TGTGCCAGCAGTGAAGTAAGACTAGCGGTTTACAATGAGCAGTTCTTC. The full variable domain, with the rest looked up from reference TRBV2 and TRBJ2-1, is EPEVTQTPSHQVTQMGQEVILRCVPISNHLYFYWYRQILGQKVEFLVSFYNNEISEKSEIFDDQFSVERPDGSNFTLKIRSTKLEDSAMYFCASSEVRLAVYNEQFFGPGTRLTVL.

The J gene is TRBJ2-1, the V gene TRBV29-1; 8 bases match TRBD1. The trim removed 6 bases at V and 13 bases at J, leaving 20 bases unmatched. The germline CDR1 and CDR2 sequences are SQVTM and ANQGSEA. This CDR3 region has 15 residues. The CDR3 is CSVATGAFERITQFF. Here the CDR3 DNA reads TGCAGCGTGGCGACAGGGGCATTTGAGCGGATAACCCAGTTCTTC.

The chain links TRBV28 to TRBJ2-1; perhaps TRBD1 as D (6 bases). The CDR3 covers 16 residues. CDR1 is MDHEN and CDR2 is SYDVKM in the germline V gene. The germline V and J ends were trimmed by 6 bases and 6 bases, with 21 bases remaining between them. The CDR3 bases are TGTGCCAGCAGGTTAGCAGGGGCCCCTATGGGCAATGAGCAGTTCTTC. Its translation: CASRLAGAPMGNEQFF.

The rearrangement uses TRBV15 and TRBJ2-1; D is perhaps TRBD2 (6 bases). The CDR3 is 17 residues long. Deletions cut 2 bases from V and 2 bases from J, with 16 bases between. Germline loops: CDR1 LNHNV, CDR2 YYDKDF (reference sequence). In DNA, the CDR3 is TGTGCCACCAGCAGAATCCCACGGGAGCTAGCCTACAATGAGCAGTTCTTC. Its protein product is CATSRIPRELAYNEQFF.

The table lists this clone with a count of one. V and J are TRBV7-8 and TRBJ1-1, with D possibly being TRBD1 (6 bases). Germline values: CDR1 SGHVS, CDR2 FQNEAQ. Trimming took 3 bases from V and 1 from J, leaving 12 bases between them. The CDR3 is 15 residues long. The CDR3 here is CASSFGGAENTEAFF. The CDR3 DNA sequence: TGTGCCAGCAGCTTTGGGGGGGCGGAGAACACTGAAGCTTTCTTT.

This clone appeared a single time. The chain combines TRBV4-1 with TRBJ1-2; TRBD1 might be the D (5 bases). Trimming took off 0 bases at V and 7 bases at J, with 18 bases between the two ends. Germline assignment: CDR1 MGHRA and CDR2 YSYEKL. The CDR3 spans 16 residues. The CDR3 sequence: CASSQEVPGGRGGYTF. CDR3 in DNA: TGCGCCAGCAGCCAAGAGGTCCCCGGTGGAAGGGGTGGCTACACCTTC.

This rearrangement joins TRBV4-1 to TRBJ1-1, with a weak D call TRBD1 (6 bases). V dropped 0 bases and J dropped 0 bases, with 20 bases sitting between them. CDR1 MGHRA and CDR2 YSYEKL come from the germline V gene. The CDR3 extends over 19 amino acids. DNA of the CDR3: TGCGCCAGCAGCCAAGATCCCATGGGGGCGCGTATGGTGAACACTGAAGCTTTCTTT. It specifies CASSQDPMGARMVNTEAFF.

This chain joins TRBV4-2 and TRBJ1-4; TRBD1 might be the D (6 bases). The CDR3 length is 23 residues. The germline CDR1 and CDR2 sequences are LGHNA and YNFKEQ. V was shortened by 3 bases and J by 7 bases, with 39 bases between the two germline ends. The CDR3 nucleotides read TGTGCCAGCAGCCAGATCGGGGGGCGGATTCGGGGACAACTCTTAGGGAAGGTTGAAAAACTGTTTTTT. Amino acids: CASSQIGGRIRGQLLGKVEKLFF.

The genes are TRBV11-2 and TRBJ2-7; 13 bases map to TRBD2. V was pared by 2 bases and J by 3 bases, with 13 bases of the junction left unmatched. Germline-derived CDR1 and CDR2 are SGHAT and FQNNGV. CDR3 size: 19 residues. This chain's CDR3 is CASSLLGTSGTKGGYEQYF. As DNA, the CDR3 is TGTGCCAGCAGCTTATTGGGGACTAGCGGGACAAAAGGGGGCTACGAGCAGTACTTC. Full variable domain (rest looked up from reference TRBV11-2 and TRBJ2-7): EAGVAQSPRYKIIEKRQSVAFWCNPISGHATLYWYQQILGQGPKLLIQFQNNGVVDDSQLPKDRFSAERLKGVDSTLKIQPAKLEDSAVYLCASSLLGTSGTKGGYEQYFGPGTRLTVT.

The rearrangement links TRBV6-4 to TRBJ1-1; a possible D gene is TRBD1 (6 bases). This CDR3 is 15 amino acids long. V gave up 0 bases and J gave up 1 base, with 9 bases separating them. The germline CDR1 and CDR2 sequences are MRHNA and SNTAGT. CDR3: CASSDSFRGNTEAFF. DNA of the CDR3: TGTGCCAGCAGTGACTCGTTCAGGGGGAACACTGAAGCTTTCTTT.

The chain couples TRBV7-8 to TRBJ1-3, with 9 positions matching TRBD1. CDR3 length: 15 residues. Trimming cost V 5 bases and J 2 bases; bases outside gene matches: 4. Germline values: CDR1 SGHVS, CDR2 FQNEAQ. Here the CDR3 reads CASSRQGVPGNTIYF. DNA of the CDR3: TGTGCCAGCAGCCGACAGGGGGTTCCTGGAAACACCATATATTTT. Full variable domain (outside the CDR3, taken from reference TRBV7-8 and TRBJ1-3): GAGVSQSPRYKVAKRGQDVALRCDPISGHVSLFWYQQALGQGPEFLTYFQNEAQLDKSGLPSDRFFAERPEGSVSTLKIQRTQQEDSAVYLCASSRQGVPGNTIYFGEGSWLTVV.